These 21 T cell receptor beta chains came from one sample sequenced in a study of shared clonotypes between healthy human individuals (dated by TCRdb to the early 2020s). CD8 naive samples were obtained by positive selection for CCR7 among CD45RO-negative cells, yielding a CD45RA+CCR7+ population from which TemRA cells were excluded. The library came from the immunoSEQ multiplex PCR assay. TCRdb holds this immuneACCESS table with in-frame rearrangements only. Some clones are missing; in checked studies, unresolved V genes explain under half, and the rest has no known cause. Counted in this sample were about 2.2 million clones; around 93% of them appeared once. The top ten clones comprise less than 2% of the sample. Sequencing was carried out using naive CD8+ T cells from PBMCs. The cell subset or site label here, explained by the study, means: CD45RA+CCR7+. The receptors derive from a man aged 18 to 30 in good health. Some clones in this sample may be carry-over from other donors' samples.

The chain combines TRBV27 with TRBJ1-2; the D is unclear. V dropped 0 bases and J dropped 3 bases, with 11 bases sitting between them. Per germline, CDR1 MNHEY and CDR2 SMNVEV (reference sequence). This CDR3 comprises 15 residues. In nucleotides, the CDR3 is TGTGCCAGCAGTTTATCCCCTCACACGGACTATGGCTACACCTTC. Translating it yields CASSLSPHTDYGYTF.

A word on this clone: The junction differs from germline at one of its ends, possibly a read error. The gene calls are TRBV30 and TRBJ2-1; D is possibly TRBD2 (5 bases). CDR1 is GTSNPN, CDR2 SVGIG, per germline (reference sequence). CDR3 length: 12 amino acids. CDR3 nucleotides: TGTGCCTGGGGTGTTCTAGCTGGCGAGCAGTTCTTC. This sequence encodes CAWGVLAGEQFF.

This chain connects TRBV21-1 to TRBJ1-4. TRBV21-1 is a documented pseudogene. The CDR3 sequence is 16 residues long. CDR3 sequence (DNA): TGTGCCAGCAGCAAAGCCCTTCCATTGGGGAATGAAAAACTGTTTTTT. It yields the protein CASSKALPLGNEKLFF.

The CDR3 coding sequence is TGCAGCGTCGCCGGGACAGGGGGCGCGTACGAGCAGTACTTC. Protein sequence: CSVAGTGGAYEQYF. This sequence joins TRBV29-1 and TRBJ2-7; 12 bases agree with TRBD1. With V trimmed by 6 bases and J by 4 bases, 7 bases remained unmatched. The CDR3 totals 14 residues. The germline gives CDR1 SQVTM, CDR2 ANQGSEA.

V usage is TRBV11-2 and J usage is TRBJ2-1; maybe TRBD2 (6 bases). The CDR3 sequence is 17 residues long. Deletions cut 2 bases from V and 0 bases from J, with 14 bases between. In germline, CDR1 is SGHAT, CDR2 FQNNGV. The CDR3 region has the DNA TGTGCCAGCAGCTTAACTCGAGGCGGGGACTCCTACAATGAGCAGTTCTTC. Translation: CASSLTRGGDSYNEQFF.

CDR3 in DNA: TGCAGTGCTAGACTAACGTGGGGCTACACCTTC. Translation gives CSARLTWGYTF. The chain carries TRBV20-1 and TRBJ1-2; D is undetermined. The germline V gene has CDR1 DFQATT and CDR2 SNEGSKA (reference sequence). V gave up 2 bases and J gave up 8 bases, with 9 bases separating them. This CDR3 comprises 11 residues.

The gene calls are TRBV11-2 and TRBJ2-1; the D gene is possibly TRBD2 (7 bases). V was cut by 5 bases and J by 5 bases, with 10 bases left in between. This CDR3 is built from 13 residues. Germline-derived CDR1 and CDR2 are SGHAT and FQNNGV. The CDR3 DNA reads TGTGCCAGCAGCGGGAGGGGGGACAATGAGCAGTTCTTC. Protein sequence: CASSGRGDNEQFF.

This chain connects TRBV5-4 to TRBJ1-2; 8 bases map to TRBD1. V dropped 4 bases and J dropped 8; count of bases not matched to a gene: 7. This CDR3 spans 13 amino acids. Germline V gene sequence: CDR1 SGHNT, CDR2 YYREEE (reference sequence). In DNA, the CDR3 is TGTGCCAGCAGCAGGAGGGACAGGTGGGGCTACACCTTC. Translating it yields CASSRRDRWGYTF.

The V gene is TRBV2, the J gene TRBJ2-7; D uncertain. The CDR3 loop spans 13 amino acids. V was shortened by 9 bases and J by 0 bases, with 12 bases between the two germline ends. Per germline, CDR1 SNHLY and CDR2 FYNNEI. Here the CDR3 reads CASSSAPSYEQYF. The CDR3 DNA reads TGTGCCAGTAGTTCTGCCCCCTCCTACGAGCAGTACTTC.

The chain links TRBV19 to TRBJ2-5; no clear D gene. In germline, CDR1 is LNHDA, CDR2 SQIVND (reference sequence). Trimming shortened V by 5 bases and J by 5 bases, and 12 bases separated the two germline ends. The CDR3 covers 13 residues. The CDR3 DNA reads as TGTGCCAGTAGTCTCGGAACTCCCGAGACCCAGTACTTC. Its protein is CASSLGTPETQYF.

This clone was recorded only once. The rearrangement links TRBV7-2 to TRBJ2-3; D is undetermined. Germline lookup yields CDR1 SGHTA and CDR2 FQGNSA. V lost 1 base to trimming and J lost 6 bases, with 14 bases between them. The CDR3 is 15 amino acids. In nucleotides, the CDR3 is TGTGCCAGCAGCTTAGGTTACTCGCGTGGCGATACGCAGTATTTT. It encodes CASSLGYSRGDTQYF.

CDR3 nucleotides: TGTGCCAGCAGTGTCCGGGACCCCATAGGGAGTTCGGAGACCCAGTACTTC. Amino acid sequence: CASSVRDPIGSSETQYF. The chain links TRBV27 to TRBJ2-5; D possibly matches TRBD1 or TRBD2 (5 bases each). The CDR3 has 17 amino acids. The V end was cut by 5 bases, the J end by 5 bases, with 24 bases between. The germline CDR1 and CDR2 sequences are MNHEY and SMNVEV (reference sequence).

This chain links TRBV28 with TRBJ2-7; D remains ambiguous. CDR3 length equals 15 residues. The germline gives CDR1 MDHEN, CDR2 SYDVKM. V gave up 2 bases and J gave up 2 bases, with 13 bases separating them. The CDR3 DNA reads TGTGCCAGCAGTTTAAGCCAGCGCCGGGCCTACGAGCAGTACTTC. Protein sequence: CASSLSQRRAYEQYF.

The chain combines TRBV5-1 with TRBJ2-7; 9 nucleotides align to TRBD1. Germline CDR1 and CDR2: SGHRS and YFSETQ. Unmatched junction bases numbered 5, after V lost 0 bases and J lost 1 base. The CDR3 is 16 residues long. CDR3 sequence (DNA): TGCGCCAGCAGCTTGGCCACAGGGGGCGAGTCCTACGAGCAGTACTTC. This codes for CASSLATGGESYEQYF.

This clone was observed once. This chain connects TRBV6-1 to TRBJ2-7; 7 bases are a match to TRBD1. Unmatched junction bases numbered 5, after V lost 0 bases and J lost 3 bases. CDR1 MNHNS and CDR2 SASEGT come from the germline V gene. This CDR3 region has 15 residues. The CDR3 loop reads CASSEAVGGLYEQYF. The CDR3 coding sequence is TGTGCCAGCAGTGAAGCAGTAGGGGGCCTCTACGAGCAGTACTTC.

CDR3 in DNA: TGTGCCAGCAACACCTGGGGGGGTCGCATTAGCACAGATACGCAGTATTTT. Its translation: CASNTWGGRISTDTQYF. The rearrangement uses TRBV28 and TRBJ2-3, with 7 bases lining up with TRBD2. The germline V gene has CDR1 MDHEN and CDR2 SYDVKM. The junction had 13 bases not matched to a gene; V was cut back by 7 bases and J by 0 bases. The CDR3 is 17 residues long.

The rearrangement links TRBV7-8 to TRBJ2-1; perhaps D is TRBD1 or TRBD2 (5 bases each). This CDR3 is 14 amino acids long. CDR1 is SGHVS, CDR2 FQNEAQ, per germline. Trimming shortened V by 5 bases and J by 2 bases, and 10 bases separated the two germline ends. This CDR3 is CASSGGFAYNEQFF. The CDR3 DNA sequence: TGTGCCAGCAGCGGGGGATTCGCCTACAATGAGCAGTTCTTC.

CDR3 DNA: TGTGCCAGTAGTATCGGATGGGCGGACACTGAAGCTTTCTTT. Residues: CASSIGWADTEAFF. The chain is built from TRBV19 and TRBJ1-1; D not certain. The germline V gene has CDR1 LNHDA and CDR2 SQIVND (reference sequence). Trimming took off 3 bases at V and 3 bases at J, with 11 bases between the two ends. The CDR3 is made up of 14 amino acids.

This clone was detected once. V gene TRBV2 combines with J gene TRBJ2-7; D is perhaps TRBD1 (6 bases). The CDR3 contains 13 residues. Trimming shortened V by 5 bases and J by 1 base, and 9 bases separated the two germline ends. Germline V CDR1 and CDR2: SNHLY, FYNNEI. This CDR3 reads CASSSGTSYEQYF. The DNA for the CDR3 is TGTGCCAGCAGTTCCGGGACATCCTACGAGCAGTACTTC. Full variable domain (missing parts from reference TRBV2 and TRBJ2-7): EPEVTQTPSHQVTQMGQEVILRCVPISNHLYFYWYRQILGQKVEFLVSFYNNEISEKSEIFDDQFSVERPDGSNFTLKIRSTKLEDSAMYFCASSSGTSYEQYFGPGTRLTVT.

The chain links TRBV7-8 to TRBJ2-1, with 10 bases lining up with TRBD2. The CDR3 has 17 residues. CDR1 is SGHVS and CDR2 is FQNEAQ in the germline V gene. V was pared by 5 bases and J by 0 bases, with 7 bases of the junction left unmatched. CDR3 in amino acids: CASSMGLAISSYNEQFF. The CDR3 DNA is TGTGCCAGCAGCATGGGACTAGCGATAAGCTCCTACAATGAGCAGTTCTTC.

The rearrangement uses TRBV18 and TRBJ2-1; 9 bases map to TRBD2. Unmatched junction bases numbered 7, after V lost 3 bases and J lost 4 bases. The CDR3 runs 16 residues. Germline CDR1 KGHSH, CDR2 LQKENI. This chain's CDR3 is CASSPWREGLYNEQFF. In DNA form, the CDR3 reads TGTGCCAGCTCACCGTGGCGGGAGGGCCTTTACAATGAGCAGTTCTTC.